The entry below gives a single T cell receptor beta chain sequence along with its context. In the original workflow: Amplification of reference gene primers was used by the study to estimate nucleated cell counts. Only in-frame clones appear in the TCRdb table, and some are missing; sequencing was by immunoSEQ multiplex PCR. That table furnishes V, J and clone size, whereas the DNA furnished D and trimming. The sample has about 140,000 clones, 85% to 90% seen once. Germline V lookup: CDR1 SQVTM, CDR2 ANQGSEA. The trim removed 6 bases at V and 0 bases at J, leaving 1 base unmatched. The CDR3 contains 13 residues. The source of the sample is a study of blood T cell repertoires in COVID-19. At the level of the study: Specimens from acute and convalescent COVID-19 originated in the United States, Italy and Spain. PBMCs, B-cell-depleted T cells, or T cells provided the cDNA or gDNA that made up the material.

The chain couples TRBV29-1 to TRBJ2-1; 8 nucleotides match TRBD2. This clonotype originated in an older woman with acute or convalescent COVID-19. Sequences were obtained from peripheral blood. CDR3 protein: CSVGGASYNEQFF. CDR3 sequence (DNA): TGCAGCGTCGGGGGGGCCTCCTACAATGAGCAGTTCTTC.